This is a list of T cell receptor beta chains from one sample in a study of CD8 T cells in ankylosing spondylitis. TCRdb independently ran MiXCR on the 5' RACE reads; one entry per CDR3 protein. The sample holds fewer than 550,000 distinct CDR3 sequences, 5.3% seen once. Sequencing was done on a sample of blood, either unsorted or a sorted T cell fraction (not recorded which). Receptors originate from a male donor with ankylosing spondylitis. Both conserved end residues are part of each CDR3. The order of the fields is D gene, CDR3 length, J gene, clone size, V gene, CDR3 DNA, CDR3 protein. A D gene is named only where the DNA matches it firmly. Expanded clones are given a class, and other clones once, few, many or no size at all.

- | 13 | TRBJ2-7 | - | TRBV20-1 | TGCAGTGCTAACCGGGACGCTGCCTACGAGCAGTACTTC | CSANRDAAYEQYF
- | 15 | TRBJ1-2 | many | TRBV12-3/TRBV12-4 | TGTGCCAGCAGTTTATTAGGGGCGGCTAACTATGGCTACACCTTC | CASSLLGAANYGYTF
- | 15 | TRBJ2-3 | many | TRBV13 | TGTGCCAGCAGCCACCTGGCGGTTAGCACAGATACGCAGTATTTT | CASSHLAVSTDTQYF
- | 13 | TRBJ2-7 | many | TRBV7-2 | TGTGCCAGCAGTCAGGGCCGGGGCAACGAGCAGTACTTC | CASSQGRGNEQYF
- | 13 | TRBJ1-2 | many | TRBV10-3 | TGTGCCATCAGCGAAATGACAGACTATGGCTACACCTTC | CAISEMTDYGYTF
- | 15 | TRBJ1-5 | many | TRBV4-3 | TGCGCCAGCAGCCAAGATTGGGGGTTGGGATCGCCCCAGCATTTT | CASSQDWGLGSPQHF
TRBD2 | 15 | TRBJ2-5 | few | TRBV7-9 | TGTGCCAGCAGCTCCGGGGCGGGGGGACAAGAGACCCAGTACTTC | CASSSGAGGQETQYF
- | 13 | TRBJ1-1 | many | TRBV7-9 | TGTGCCAGCAGCTACGGGGACGGGTTCGTCGCTTTCTTT | CASSYGDGFVAFF
TRBD2 | 13 | TRBJ2-7 | many | TRBV7-9 | TGTGCCAGCAGCCTACTAGCGGGAGACGAGCAGTACTTC | CASSLLAGDEQYF
TRBD2 | 15 | TRBJ2-5 | few | TRBV7-9 | TGTGCCAGCAGCTTGGGACTAGCGGATGGAGAGACCCAGTACTTC | CASSLGLADGETQYF
TRBD1 | 15 | TRBJ2-2 | - | TRBV11-3 | TGTGCCAGCAGCCTACAGGGGGCGGTCACCGGGGAGCTGTTTTTT | CASSLQGAVTGELFF
- | 16 | TRBJ2-3 | few | TRBV20-1 | TGCAGTGCTAGAGATCGGGCAGACCAGGGCACAGATACGCAGTATTTT | CSARDRADQGTDTQYF
- | 13 | TRBJ2-2 | many | TRBV6-6 | TGTGCCAGCAGCGAGGCCCGGACCGGGGAGCTGTTTTTT | CASSEARTGELFF
- | 16 | TRBJ2-2 | many | TRBV10-3 | TGTGCCATCAGTGAGGGGGGGACAACGAACACCGGGGAGCTGTTTTTT | CAISEGGTTNTGELFF
- | 17 | TRBJ2-4 | many | TRBV27 | TGTGCCAGCATCCCTCGGATTGGGGTGGGGGACAAAAACATTCAGTACTTC | CASIPRIGVGDKNIQYF
- | 15 | TRBJ2-1 | - | TRBV30 | TGTGCCTGGAGTGTACAAGTCCCCGGGTTCCATGAGCAGTTCTTC | CAWSVQVPGFHEQFF
- | 14 | TRBJ2-3 | many | TRBV5-1 | TGCGCCAGCAGCTTAGGACATTTCACAGATACGCAGTATTTT | CASSLGHFTDTQYF
TRBD2 | 16 | TRBJ2-1 | many | TRBV30 | TGTGCCTGTTACCGCCCCTCTAGCGGGAGACGGCGTGAGCAGTTCTTC | CACYRPSSGRRREQFF
TRBD2 | 16 | TRBJ2-3 | many | TRBV27 | TGTGCCAGCAGTATCAAGCGGGGGCCAAGCACAGATACGCAGTATTTT | CASSIKRGPSTDTQYF
TRBD2 | 14 | TRBJ2-7 | few | TRBV18 | TGTGCCAGCTCACCAAACGGGGACTACTACGAGCAGTACTTC | CASSPNGDYYEQYF
TRBD1 | 15 | TRBJ2-1 | many | TRBV9 | TGTGCCAGCAGCCCAAGGGGGACAGCTTACAATGAGCAGTTCTTC | CASSPRGTAYNEQFF
- | 13 | TRBJ1-1 | many | TRBV6-5 | TGTGCCAGCAGTTGGACATGGGAGCGTGAAGCTTTCTTT | CASSWTWEREAFF
TRBD1 | 14 | TRBJ2-7 | few | TRBV6-5 | TGTGCCAGCAGTTTCCGGGACAGGGCCGATGAGCAGTACTTC | CASSFRDRADEQYF
- | 18 | TRBJ1-1 | many | TRBV9 | TGTGCCAGCGGAAAAACCTACAGGAAAGGTAGAGATGACACTGAAGCTTTCTTT | CASGKTYRKGRDDTEAFF
TRBD2 | 13 | TRBJ2-7 | many | TRBV6-2/TRBV6-3 | TGTGCCAGCAACCCGGGACTAGCGGGCGAGCAGTACTTC | CASNPGLAGEQYF
- | 12 | TRBJ2-5 | many | TRBV7-2 | TGTGCCAGCAGCAAATATTCGGGGACCCAGTACTTC | CASSKYSGTQYF
- | 15 | TRBJ2-1 | - | TRBV5-1 | TGCGCCAGCAGCTGGACAGAAAGCGTCTACAATGAGCAGTTCTTC | CASSWTESVYNEQFF
- | 13 | TRBJ2-5 | - | TRBV15 | TGTGCCACCAGCAGAGTCATCCAAGAGACCCAGTACTTC | CATSRVIQETQYF
- | 16 | TRBJ1-6 | many | TRBV10-3 | TGTGCCATCAGTGATGGAGCAGGCGGAAAGAATTCACCCCTCCACTTT | CAISDGAGGKNSPLHF
- | 13 | TRBJ2-7 | many | TRBV7-2 | TGTGCCAGCAGCTTGAGACGGGAATACGAGCAGTACTTC | CASSLRREYEQYF
- | 12 | TRBJ1-1 | many | TRBV6-6 | TGTGCCAGCAGTCCCTCCAGGCTGGGAGCTTTCTTT | CASSPSRLGAFF